The rows below give T cell receptor beta chains drawn from one sample of a study of control samples from healthy donors and cancer patients. Assay: immunoSEQ multiplex PCR; the TCRdb copy retains only in-frame clones and omits some. The sample carries approximately 110,000 clones, approximately 89% recorded once. Sequenced: blood. Receptor source: a young woman in good health. Each CDR3 is given with its conserved first and last residue. The D gene is left open where the match is weak. Clone sizes are given selectively: once, few, many, or a class where the clone is expanded.

V gene	clone size	J gene	D gene	CDR3 protein	CDR3 DNA
TRBV9	NA	TRBJ2-1	NA	CASSPQKGNEQFF	TGTGCCAGCAGCCCACAGAAGGGGAATGAGCAGTTCTTC
TRBV5-5	NA	TRBJ1-1	NA	CASSLLLQNTEAFF	TGTGCCAGCAGCTTGTTGTTGCAGAACACTGAAGCTTTCTTT
TRBV18	NA	TRBJ1-1	NA	CASSSSGNTEAFF	TGTGCCAGCTCGTCCAGCGGGAACACTGAAGCTTTCTTT
TRBV3-1/TRBV3-2	NA	TRBJ1-1	NA	CASSQYTDTEAFF	TGTGCCAGCAGCCAATACACAGACACTGAAGCTTTCTTT
TRBV7-9	NA	TRBJ2-3	NA	CASSYRGTDSTDTQYF	TGTGCCAGCAGCTACCGCGGGACAGATAGCACAGATACGCAGTATTTT
TRBV28	NA	TRBJ2-2	TRBD2	CASSLPFGGGSTGELFF	TGTGCCAGCAGTTTACCTTTCGGGGGAGGGAGCACCGGGGAGCTGTTTTTT
TRBV4-3	NA	TRBJ2-2	NA	CASRRTDLNTGELFF	TGCGCCAGCAGAAGGACAGACCTGAACACCGGGGAGCTGTTTTTT
TRBV15	NA	TRBJ1-4	TRBD1	CATSGETSRQGPGEKLFF	TGTGCCACCAGCGGAGAAACCAGCAGACAGGGGCCGGGGGAAAAACTGTTTTTT
TRBV19	NA	TRBJ1-2	TRBD1	CASSIVPGGRGYTF	TGTGCCAGTAGTATAGTTCCAGGGGGACGTGGCTACACCTTC
TRBV4-3	NA	TRBJ2-7	TRBD2	CASILTSGREYEQYF	TGCGCCAGCATATTGACTAGCGGGAGAGAGTACGAGCAGTACTTC
TRBV9	NA	TRBJ2-6	NA	CASSATSGANVLTF	TGTGCCAGCAGCGCTACATCTGGGGCCAACGTCCTGACTTTC
TRBV14	NA	TRBJ1-1	TRBD1	CASSQLAGGYTEAFF	TGTGCCAGCAGCCAATTGGCAGGGGGGTACACTGAAGCTTTCTTT
TRBV6-4	few	TRBJ2-1	TRBD2	CASSDPRGLAGSPWNEQFF	TGTGCCAGCAGTGACCCCCGTGGACTAGCGGGATCGCCTTGGAATGAGCAGTTCTTC
TRBV5-4	NA	TRBJ2-7	NA	CASSLTGTTYEQYF	TGTGCCAGCAGCTTGACGGGAACAACATACGAGCAGTACTTC
TRBV3-1/TRBV3-2	once	TRBJ2-1	TRBD1	CASTLRDSLGNEQFF	TGTGCCAGCACCCTCCGGGACAGTTTGGGGAATGAGCAGTTCTTC
TRBV28	NA	TRBJ2-7	NA	CASSLKGNRAYEQYF	TGTGCCAGCAGTTTAAAGGGAAATCGTGCCTACGAGCAGTACTTC
TRBV27	NA	TRBJ1-4	NA	CASSLWEKLFF	TGTGCCAGCAGTTTATGGGAAAAACTGTTTTTT
TRBV5-1	few	TRBJ1-2	TRBD1	CASSLDGQGGVGYTF	TGCGCCAGCAGCTTGGATGGACAGGGCGGGGTTGGCTACACCTTC
TRBV28	NA	TRBJ1-2	NA	CASSFFGTLYGYTF	TGTGCCAGCAGTTTTTTCGGCACGCTCTATGGCTACACCTTC
TRBV7-2	NA	TRBJ2-1	NA	CASSLVRERNEQFF	TGTGCCAGCAGCTTAGTCAGGGAACGGAATGAGCAGTTCTTC
TRBV29-1	NA	TRBJ2-3	TRBD2	CSGIAGGSGDTQYF	TGCAGCGGTATAGCGGGAGGGAGCGGAGATACGCAGTATTTT
TRBV28	NA	TRBJ2-7	NA	CASSYVQGKGDYEQYF	TGTGCCAGCAGTTACGTACAGGGAAAAGGTGACTACGAGCAGTACTTC
TRBV5-6	few	TRBJ1-2	NA	CASSLGLGGARNGYTF	TGTGCCAGCAGCTTGGGTCTGGGGGGCGCGCGAAATGGCTACACCTTC
TRBV2	NA	TRBJ1-1	NA	CASRGVAGPNTEAFF	TGTGCCAGCAGAGGGGTGGCCGGGCCAAACACTGAAGCTTTCTTT
TRBV7-3	NA	TRBJ1-2	NA	CASSYPDLSFLYGYTF	TGTGCCAGCAGCTACCCGGACCTCTCTTTCCTCTATGGCTACACCTTC
TRBV29-1	NA	TRBJ2-2	NA	CSVVLGAVSGELFF	TGCAGCGTTGTATTGGGGGCGGTTTCCGGGGAGCTGTTTTTT
TRBV30	NA	TRBJ2-7	NA	CAWAVEGEGEQYF	TGTGCCTGGGCGGTAGAGGGCGAGGGCGAGCAGTACTTC
TRBV7-3	once	TRBJ2-1	TRBD2	CASAIGRGNEQFF	TGTGCCAGCGCGATCGGGAGGGGCAATGAGCAGTTCTTC
TRBV9	NA	TRBJ2-7	NA	CASSVGDRGGPSYEQYF	TGTGCCAGCAGCGTAGGCGATAGGGGGGGGCCTAGCTACGAGCAGTACTTC
TRBV28	NA	TRBJ2-7	NA	CASSLDETYEQYF	TGTGCCAGCAGTTTAGACGAAACCTACGAGCAGTACTTC
TRBV7-3	NA	TRBJ1-2	TRBD1	CASSLKGTGDGYTF	TGTGCCAGCAGCTTAAAGGGGACAGGGGATGGCTACACCTTC
TRBV28	NA	TRBJ1-2	NA	CASSPRTQALGYGYTF	TGTGCCAGCAGTCCACGGACGCAGGCCCTTGGGTATGGCTACACCTTC
TRBV7-2	NA	TRBJ1-4	TRBD1	CASSSSSTGVGGKLFF	TGTGCCAGCAGCTCGAGTAGTACAGGGGTCGGCGGAAAACTGTTTTTT